This T cell receptor (beta chain) was obtained from a study of T-cell memory formation after mild COVID-19. Study information: The study found TCR clusters largely donor specific.

General observations from the study: Pre-infection memory contained some responding clones, which suggested that cross-reactive memory had joined. Shrinking CD4+ clones resided mostly in CM and EM, and CD8+ ones in EMRA.

Turning to this clonotype: Its specificity is unknown.

Libraries for TCRalpha and TCRbeta carried sample barcodes and unique molecular identifiers via 5'RACE. MiXCR, run by TCRdb on the 5' RACE reads, gives a single entry per CDR3 protein. The sample has over 350,000 distinct CDR3 sequences, about 17% seen once; the top ten hold about 22%. Sequenced input: PBMCs or a T cell subset sorted from them (not recorded which). The receptor's source is a young man who had mild COVID-19 (a few samples of this study predate the infection). Cell type and time point are not known.

CDR3 in DNA: TGCGCCAGCAGCTCTCCGGTGGACGGGGAGACCCAGTACTTC. Encoded protein: CASSSPVDGETQYF. This chain connects TRBV5-1 to TRBJ2-5; no reliable D call. The CDR3 runs 14 residues. CDR1 is SGHRS and CDR2 is YFSETQ in the germline V gene. V shed 3 bases and J shed 5 bases, with 14 bases lying between them.